The rows below give T cell receptor beta chains drawn from one sample of a study of blood T cell repertoires in COVID-19. Assay: immunoSEQ multiplex PCR; the TCRdb copy retains only in-frame clones and omits some. This table holds a few hundred thousand clones, approximately 83% found once. The sample comprised PBMCs or T cells enriched from blood (not recorded which). The receptor source for this set is a woman between 50 and 59 years old who had recovered from COVID-19. Each CDR3 is given with its conserved first and last residue. The order of the fields is clone size, J gene, V gene, CDR3 protein. Some rows mark clone size as missing; the rest say once, few, many or name a class of expanded clone.

clone size: once; J gene: TRBJ1-1; V gene: TRBV19; CDR3 protein: CASSEPGGTTEAFF
clone size: NA; J gene: TRBJ2-2; V gene: TRBV5-1; CDR3 protein: CASSPAGFRLAGELFF
clone size: NA; J gene: TRBJ2-7; V gene: TRBV3-1/TRBV3-2; CDR3 protein: CASSQDQGRGYYEQYF
clone size: NA; J gene: TRBJ2-7; V gene: TRBV27; CDR3 protein: CASSPGTGEMYEQYF
clone size: NA; J gene: TRBJ1-1; V gene: TRBV4-1; CDR3 protein: CASSQDWNRAEAFF
clone size: NA; J gene: TRBJ2-7; V gene: TRBV3-1/TRBV3-2; CDR3 protein: CASSQNYRGSEQYF
clone size: NA; J gene: TRBJ1-1; V gene: TRBV29-1; CDR3 protein: CSVGGGNTEAFF
clone size: NA; J gene: TRBJ1-1; V gene: TRBV7-8; CDR3 protein: CASSPRGRTEAFF
clone size: NA; J gene: TRBJ1-2; V gene: TRBV5-1; CDR3 protein: CASSSGTGRNYGYTF
clone size: NA; J gene: TRBJ1-2; V gene: TRBV28; CDR3 protein: CASNPGQGYGYTF
clone size: NA; J gene: TRBJ2-4; V gene: TRBV25-1; CDR3 protein: CASSEAGTGGNIQYF
clone size: NA; J gene: TRBJ1-1; V gene: TRBV9; CDR3 protein: CASSMGGENTEAFF